These 15 T cell receptor beta chains came from one sample sequenced in a study of OX40 agonist ivuxolimab in advanced cancers. Measured with immunoSEQ multiplex PCR; TCRdb has only the in-frame clones, and not every one. Here the sample spans some 100,000 clones, about 90% being singletons. Source: CD4+ or CD8+ T cells sorted from blood, taken in a trial of the OX40 agonist ivuxolimab. All receptors come from an adult with an advanced solid tumor such as melanoma, head and neck, liver or kidney cancer.

V is TRBV4-3 and J is TRBJ1-2; 8 positions agree with TRBD1. After removal of 7 bases from V and 0 bases from J, the junction contained 7 bases not matched to a gene. This CDR3 has 15 amino acids. The germline CDR1 and CDR2 sequences are LGHNA and YSLEER. CDR3 in DNA: TGCGCCAGCACCCTTGACAGGGGAGCTAACTATGGCTACACCTTC. The encoded protein is CASTLDRGANYGYTF.

The chain uses TRBV29-1 and TRBJ2-1; D is undetermined. Looked up from germline, CDR1 is SQVTM and CDR2 is ANQGSEA. The CDR3 has 14 amino acids. V dropped 5 bases and J dropped 0 bases, with 11 bases sitting between them. The CDR3 sequence is CSVQTYSSYNEQFF. The CDR3, as DNA: TGCAGCGTTCAGACCTACAGCTCCTACAATGAGCAGTTCTTC.

V usage is TRBV10-2 and J usage is TRBJ1-2; TRBD1 aligns across 7 bases. This CDR3 comprises 15 residues. Germline loops: CDR1 WSHSY, CDR2 SAAADI. The trim removed 7 bases at V and 4 bases at J, leaving 12 bases unmatched. The CDR3 sequence is CASTSPGQRVYGYTF. The CDR3 DNA reads TGCGCCAGCACCTCACCGGGACAGCGAGTCTATGGCTACACCTTC.

This clone has a single count. V is TRBV7-9 and J is TRBJ2-5, with a possible D match to TRBD1 (6 bases). The V gene's germline CDR1 is SEHNR and CDR2 FQNEAQ (reference sequence). The CDR3 runs to 14 residues. V lost 5 bases to trimming and J lost 5 bases, with 15 bases between them. The CDR3 loop is CASSIQTGWETQYF. CDR3 DNA sequence: TGTGCCAGCAGCATACAAACAGGGTGGGAGACCCAGTACTTC.

The chain is built from TRBV7-2 and TRBJ1-5; 7 bases fit TRBD1. V trimming: 1 base; J trimming: 11 bases; junction bases outside the gene matches: 5. Germline values: CDR1 SGHTA, CDR2 FQGNSA. The CDR3 is 13 amino acids. This CDR3 is CASSLDRTGTQHF. The DNA of the CDR3 is TGTGCCAGCAGCTTAGACCGGACAGGAACCCAGCATTTT. Using reference TRBV7-2 and TRBJ1-5 for the parts outside the CDR3, the full variable domain is GAGVSQSPSNKVTEKGKDVELRCDPISGHTALYWYRQSLGQGLEFLIYFQGNSAPDKSGLPSDRFSAERTGGSVSTLTIQRTQQEDSAVYLCASSLDRTGTQHFGDGTRLSIL.

V gene TRBV7-2 combines with J gene TRBJ1-4, with D hard to call. CDR1 is SGHTA and CDR2 is FQGNSA in the germline V gene. V lost 5 bases, J lost 0 bases, and 7 bases lay in between. The CDR3 runs to 14 residues. CDR3 in amino acids: CASSPGPTNEKLFF. CDR3 sequence (DNA): TGTGCCAGCAGCCCTGGCCCAACTAATGAAAAACTGTTTTTT.

J is TRBJ2-2 and V is TRBV11-2; D is unclear. The CDR3 runs to 16 residues. V lost 5 bases to trimming and J lost 4 bases, with 17 bases between them. Germline V gene data show CDR1 as SGHAT and CDR2 as FQNNGV. The DNA for the CDR3 is TGTGCCAGCAGCCCCCCCCGGTCTAGAGGCACCGGGGAGCTGTTTTTT. Protein sequence: CASSPPRSRGTGELFF.

The V gene is TRBV30, the J gene TRBJ1-1, with TRBD1 identical over 10 bases. Germline loops: CDR1 GTSNPN, CDR2 SVGIG (reference sequence). The CDR3 runs to 15 residues. J was trimmed by 0 bases and V by 4 bases; bases with no gene match: 5. The DNA for the CDR3 is TGTGCCTGGATGAGACAGGGGGCCCTGAACACTGAAGCTTTCTTT. Translated, it gives CAWMRQGALNTEAFF.

This chain connects TRBV7-6 to TRBJ2-2; D is undetermined. This CDR3 spans 14 amino acids. CDR1 SGHVS and CDR2 FNYEAQ come from the germline V gene. V shed 2 bases and J shed 5 bases, with 9 bases lying between them. The DNA for the CDR3 is TGTGCCAGCAGCTTAACGCAGGATACCGGGGAGCTGTTTTTT. This gives the protein CASSLTQDTGELFF.

The chain carries TRBV6-1 and TRBJ2-7; possible D gene TRBD2, 6 bases. The CDR3 is 16 amino acids. Germline CDR1 reads MNHNS; CDR2 reads SASEGT. V lost 3 bases, J lost 0 bases, and 15 bases lay in between. CDR3 in amino acids: CASSEGPNGGSYEQYF. The CDR3 DNA follows: TGTGCCAGCAGTGAGGGGCCCAACGGGGGCTCCTACGAGCAGTACTTC.

The chain employs TRBV7-2 and TRBJ1-3, with D unresolved. The V gene's germline CDR1 is SGHTA and CDR2 FQGNSA. This CDR3 contains 13 residues. The germline V and J ends were trimmed by 11 bases and 0 bases, with 11 bases remaining between them. The CDR3 nucleotides are TGTGCCGTAGGAGGGAGCTCTGGAAACACCATATATTTT. Translation gives CAVGGSSGNTIYF. Together with reference TRBV7-2 and TRBJ1-3, the CDR3 gives the full variable domain: GAGVSQSPSNKVTEKGKDVELRCDPISGHTALYWYRQSLGQGLEFLIYFQGNSAPDKSGLPSDRFSAERTGGSVSTLTIQRTQQEDSAVYLCAVGGSSGNTIYFGEGSWLTVV.

In DNA, the CDR3 is TGTGCCAGCAGTTCTAGCGGGGTTATCAACGAGCAGTACTTC. Protein product: CASSSSGVINEQYF. The chain links TRBV28 to TRBJ2-7; 9 bases agree with TRBD2. The CDR3 is made up of 14 amino acids. Germline CDR1 and CDR2: MDHEN and SYDVKM. J was trimmed by 5 bases and V by 4 bases; bases with no gene match: 6.

The chain joins TRBV6-4 to TRBJ2-3; D may be TRBD1 (6 bases). The CDR3 is 13 amino acids. Per the germline V gene, CDR1 is MRHNA and CDR2 is SNTAGT. Trimming took 5 bases from V and 6 from J, leaving 12 bases between them. The CDR3 reads CASSLGTSDTQYF. The DNA of the CDR3 is TGTGCCAGCAGTCTCGGGACATCGGATACGCAGTATTTT.

The V and J genes are TRBV7-8 and TRBJ1-2, with D perhaps TRBD1 (6 bases). This CDR3 region has 16 residues. Trimming removed 2 bases from V and 6 bases from J, with 19 bases in between. Germline V gene data show CDR1 as SGHVS and CDR2 as FQNEAQ. This CDR3 is CASSLPPRGGFDGYTF. The CDR3 DNA reads TGTGCCAGCAGCTTACCGCCTAGGGGGGGCTTTGATGGCTACACCTTC.

The chain couples TRBV7-2 to TRBJ2-1; TRBD2 matches 14 bases. V trimming: 7 bases; J trimming: 7 bases; junction bases outside the gene matches: 6. There are 15 residues in the CDR3. Germline assignment: CDR1 SGHTA and CDR2 FQGNSA. CDR3 DNA: TGTGCCAGCACGACTAGCGGGGGGGCACGGAATGAGCAGTTCTTC. This sequence encodes CASTTSGGARNEQFF.